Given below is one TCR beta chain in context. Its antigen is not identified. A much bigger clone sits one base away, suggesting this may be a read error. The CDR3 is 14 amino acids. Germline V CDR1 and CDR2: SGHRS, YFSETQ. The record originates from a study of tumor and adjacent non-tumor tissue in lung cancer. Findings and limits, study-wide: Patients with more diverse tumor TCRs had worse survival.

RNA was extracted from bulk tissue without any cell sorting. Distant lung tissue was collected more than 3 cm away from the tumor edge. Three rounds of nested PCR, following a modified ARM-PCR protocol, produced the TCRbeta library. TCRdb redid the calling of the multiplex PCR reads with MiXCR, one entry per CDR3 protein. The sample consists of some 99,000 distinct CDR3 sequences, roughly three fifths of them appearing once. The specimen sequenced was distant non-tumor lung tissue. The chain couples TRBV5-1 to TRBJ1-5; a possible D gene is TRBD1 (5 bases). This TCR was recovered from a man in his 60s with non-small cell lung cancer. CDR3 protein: CTSSLDRGGQPQHF. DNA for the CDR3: TGCACCAGCAGCTTGGATCGGGGCGGGCAGCCCCAGCATTTT.